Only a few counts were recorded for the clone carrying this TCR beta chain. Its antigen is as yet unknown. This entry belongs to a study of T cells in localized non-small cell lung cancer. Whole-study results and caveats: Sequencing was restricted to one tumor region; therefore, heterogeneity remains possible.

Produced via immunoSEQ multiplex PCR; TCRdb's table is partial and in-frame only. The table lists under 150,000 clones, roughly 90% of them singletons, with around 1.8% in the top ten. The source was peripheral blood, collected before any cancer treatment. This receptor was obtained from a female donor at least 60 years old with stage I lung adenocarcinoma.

The CDR3 sequence: CASSGGQFFETQYF. CDR3 nucleotide sequence: TGTGCCAGCAGTGGGGGACAGTTTTTCGAGACCCAGTACTTC. The rearrangement joins TRBV6-5 to TRBJ2-5; TRBD1 matches at 7 bases. The CDR3 spans 14 residues. Germline assignment: CDR1 MNHEY and CDR2 SVGAGI. J was trimmed by 5 bases and V by 5 bases; bases with no gene match: 8.